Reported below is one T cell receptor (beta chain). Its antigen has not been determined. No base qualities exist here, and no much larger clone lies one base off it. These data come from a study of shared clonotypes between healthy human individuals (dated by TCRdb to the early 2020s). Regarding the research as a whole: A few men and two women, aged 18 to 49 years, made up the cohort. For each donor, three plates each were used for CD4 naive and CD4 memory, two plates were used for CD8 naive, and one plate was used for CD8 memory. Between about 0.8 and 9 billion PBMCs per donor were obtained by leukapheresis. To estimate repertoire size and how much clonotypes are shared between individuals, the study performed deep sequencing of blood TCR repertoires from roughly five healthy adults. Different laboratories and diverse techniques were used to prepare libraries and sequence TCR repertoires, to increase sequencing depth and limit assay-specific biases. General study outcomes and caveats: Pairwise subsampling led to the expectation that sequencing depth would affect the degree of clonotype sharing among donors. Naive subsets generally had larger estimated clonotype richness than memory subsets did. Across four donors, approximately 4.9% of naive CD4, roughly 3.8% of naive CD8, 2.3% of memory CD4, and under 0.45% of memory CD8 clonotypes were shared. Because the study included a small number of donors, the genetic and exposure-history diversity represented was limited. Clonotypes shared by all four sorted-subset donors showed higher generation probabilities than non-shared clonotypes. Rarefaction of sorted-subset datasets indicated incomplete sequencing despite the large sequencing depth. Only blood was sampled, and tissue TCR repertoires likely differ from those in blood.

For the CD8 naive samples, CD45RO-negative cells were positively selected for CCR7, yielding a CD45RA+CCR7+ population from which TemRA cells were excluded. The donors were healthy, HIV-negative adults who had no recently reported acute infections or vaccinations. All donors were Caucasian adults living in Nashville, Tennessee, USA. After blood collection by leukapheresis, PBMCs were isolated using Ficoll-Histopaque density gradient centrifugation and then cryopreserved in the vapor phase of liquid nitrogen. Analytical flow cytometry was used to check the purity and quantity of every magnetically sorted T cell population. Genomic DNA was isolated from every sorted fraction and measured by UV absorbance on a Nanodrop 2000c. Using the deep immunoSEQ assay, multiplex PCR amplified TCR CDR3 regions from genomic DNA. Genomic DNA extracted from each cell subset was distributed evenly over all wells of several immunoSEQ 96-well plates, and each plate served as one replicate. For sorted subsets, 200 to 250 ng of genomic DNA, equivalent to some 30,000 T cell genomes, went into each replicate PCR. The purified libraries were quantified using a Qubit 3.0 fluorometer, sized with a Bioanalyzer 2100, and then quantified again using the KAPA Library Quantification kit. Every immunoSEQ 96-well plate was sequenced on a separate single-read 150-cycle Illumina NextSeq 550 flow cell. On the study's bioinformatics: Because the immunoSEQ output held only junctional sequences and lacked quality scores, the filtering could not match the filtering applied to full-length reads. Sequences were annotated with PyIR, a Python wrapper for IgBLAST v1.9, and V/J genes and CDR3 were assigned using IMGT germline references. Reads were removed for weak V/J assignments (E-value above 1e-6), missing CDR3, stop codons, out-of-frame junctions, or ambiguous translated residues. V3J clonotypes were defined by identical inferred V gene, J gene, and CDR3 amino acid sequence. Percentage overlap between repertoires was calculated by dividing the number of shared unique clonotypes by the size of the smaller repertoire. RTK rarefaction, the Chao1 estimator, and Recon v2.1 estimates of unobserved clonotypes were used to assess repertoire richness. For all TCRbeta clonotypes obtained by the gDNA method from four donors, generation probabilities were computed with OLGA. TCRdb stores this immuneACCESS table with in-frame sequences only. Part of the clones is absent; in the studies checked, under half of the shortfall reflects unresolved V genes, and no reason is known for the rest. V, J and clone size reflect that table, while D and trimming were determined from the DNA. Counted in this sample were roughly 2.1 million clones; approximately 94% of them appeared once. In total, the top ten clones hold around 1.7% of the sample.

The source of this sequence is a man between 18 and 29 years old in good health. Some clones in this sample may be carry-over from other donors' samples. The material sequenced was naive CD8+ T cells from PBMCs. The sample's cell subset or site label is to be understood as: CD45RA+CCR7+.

The CDR3: CASSSDGFRAFF. The DNA sequence reads TGTGCCAGCAGCTCGGACGGGTTTCGAGCTTTCTTT. The V gene is TRBV9 and the J gene is TRBJ1-1; no D gene can be assigned with confidence. The trim is 4 bases for V and 10 bases for J, with a gap of 14 bases between the germline ends. The germline V gene specifies SGDLS as CDR1 and YYNGEE as CDR2. Measured from the cysteine to the phenylalanine, the CDR3 is 12 residues long. Only CDR3 DNA is held: 36 bases, read in frame from base 1.